This TCR beta chain was captured in a study of cytomegalovirus exposure and HLA in healthy donors. The V end was cut by 3 bases, the J end by 4 bases, with 18 bases between. The germline gives CDR1 SQVTM, CDR2 ANQGSEA. The CDR3 totals 15 residues. Turning to this clone: The antigen is not known.

PCR amplification relied on 60 Vbeta primers (plus 13 Jbeta primers). As handled by the study authors: Unique TCR beta chains numbered around 80 million in a later analysis, with around 11 million shared. Method: immunoSEQ multiplex PCR; TCRdb's copy keeps in-frame clones and lacks some. That table is the source of V, J and clone size, and D and trimming were worked out from the DNA. The data show around 100,000 clones, approximately 70% seen once. Notes on the study in general: Follow-up analysis later connected one missense variant in DCLRE1C with trimming of TCR beta V- and J-genes.

Sequencing input: PBMCs. The sequence came from a middle-aged man in good health and CMV-seropositive. V is TRBV29-1 and J is TRBJ2-5; perhaps TRBD1 as D (7 bases). The CDR3 nucleotides read TGCAGCGTTGACCGGGGGACAGAATCTGGAGAGACCCAGTACTTC. Translating gives CSVDRGTESGETQYF.